These 15 T cell receptor beta chains were all obtained from the same sample, sequenced in a study of cytomegalovirus exposure and HLA in healthy donors. Researchers ran the PCR with 60 Vbeta and 13 Jbeta primers. Assay used: immunoSEQ multiplex PCR; TCRdb lists only in-frame clones, some missing. The sample carries around 250,000 clones, roughly four fifths recorded once. The sample consisted of PBMCs. The receptor set was obtained from a woman aged 55-70 years in good health and CMV-seropositive.

This clone occurred a few times. This chain uses TRBV15 with TRBJ2-1; possibly TRBD1 for D (5 bases). This CDR3 comprises 14 residues. V lost 0 bases and J 4 bases, leaving 7 bases between the germline ends. CDR1 is LNHNV, CDR2 YYDKDF, per germline (reference sequence). The CDR3 region is CATSRDAGYNEQFF. CDR3 nucleotides: TGTGCCACCAGCAGAGACGCAGGGTACAATGAGCAGTTCTTC.

The chain carries TRBV19 and TRBJ2-7, with 7 bases matching TRBD2. The CDR3 is 15 residues long. Trimming removed 2 bases from V and 4 bases from J; junction bases left unmatched: 8. Germline CDR1 and CDR2: LNHDA and SQIVND (reference sequence). As DNA, the CDR3 is TGTGCCAGTAGTATAACCGGGACTATGGAGTACGAGCAGTACTTC. Translated: CASSITGTMEYEQYF.

The V gene is TRBV7-2, the J gene TRBJ1-1; 8 bases align to TRBD1. The CDR3 spans 15 residues. The V segment lost 6 bases and the J segment 4 bases; nucleotides outside the gene matches: 10. The germline gives CDR1 SGHTA, CDR2 FQGNSA. For the CDR3, the DNA is TGTGCCAGCAGACGAGGACAGGGCTTGGGCACTGAAGCTTTCTTT. This codes for CASRRGQGLGTEAFF.

The chain joins TRBV28 to TRBJ1-5, with 8 bases aligning to TRBD1. The CDR3 is 14 residues long. Germline V gives CDR1 MDHEN, CDR2 SYDVKM. V was clipped by 5 bases and J by 11 bases; unmatched bases: 11. CDR3 bases: TGTGCCAGCAGTCTGACAGGGGTCTATCAAGCCCAGCATTTT. The encoded protein is CASSLTGVYQAQHF. Full variable domain (rest looked up from reference TRBV28 and TRBJ1-5): DVKVTQSSRYLVKRTGEKVFLECVQDMDHENMFWYRQDPGLGLRLIYFSYDVKMKEKGDIPEGYSVSREKKERFSLILESASTNQTSMYLCASSLTGVYQAQHFGDGTRLSIL.

The chain has TRBV5-1 and TRBJ1-2; a possible D gene is TRBD1 (6 bases). Germline CDR1 reads SGHRS; CDR2 reads YFSETQ. CDR3 length equals 15 residues. Trimming shortened V by 5 bases and J by 0 bases, and 14 bases separated the two germline ends. CDR3 loop: CASSEGVRANYGYTF. In nucleotides, the CDR3 is TGCGCCAGCAGTGAGGGGGTAAGAGCTAACTATGGCTACACCTTC.

This chain's CDR3 is CASSVDSLNTEAFF. DNA of the CDR3: TGTGCCAGCAGCGTGGACTCCCTGAACACTGAAGCTTTCTTT. The chain couples TRBV7-9 to TRBJ1-1; D gene ambiguous. The germline CDR1 and CDR2 sequences are SEHNR and FQNEAQ (reference sequence). This CDR3 region has 14 residues. With 5 bases removed from V and 0 bases from J, the gap between germline ends came to 10 bases.

CDR3 nucleotide sequence: TGTGCCAGCAGGGAATCCGGGGGACAGGACATTCAGTACTTC. The encoded protein is CASRESGGQDIQYF. V and J are TRBV6-1 and TRBJ2-4, with TRBD1 matching over 8 bases. Germline-derived CDR1 and CDR2 are MNHNS and SASEGT. This CDR3 contains 14 residues. V lost 6 bases, J lost 8 bases, and 9 bases stayed unmatched.

This clone has just a few counts. This chain uses TRBV6-1 with TRBJ1-1; D remains ambiguous. Trimming cost V 8 bases and J 3 bases, with 7 bases left between them. The CDR3 sequence is 11 residues long. CDR1 and CDR2 from the germline V gene are MNHNS and SASEGT. The CDR3 spells CASRHHTEAFF. The CDR3 nucleotides read TGTGCCAGCCGACATCACACTGAAGCTTTCTTT.

This clone is a singleton in its sample. This chain joins TRBV21-1 and TRBJ2-5; the D call TRBD1 from the table was never checked on the DNA. TRBV21-1 is reported as a pseudogene. The CDR3 is made up of 14 amino acids. DNA for the CDR3: TGTGCCAGCAGCATAGACAGGGGTGGAGAGACCCAGTACTTC. Encoded protein: CASSIDRGGETQYF.

In DNA, the CDR3 is TGTGCCAGCACCCCGGGACTAGACTACGAGCAGTACTTC. Amino acids: CASTPGLDYEQYF. V is TRBV6-6 and J is TRBJ2-7, with 8 bases lining up with TRBD2. This CDR3 contains 13 residues. The germline gives CDR1 MNHNY, CDR2 SVGAGI (reference sequence). Trimming cost V 7 bases and J 3 bases; bases outside gene matches: 5.

The genes are TRBV9 and TRBJ1-3; possibly TRBD1 for D (5 bases). Looked up from germline, CDR1 is SGDLS and CDR2 is YYNGEE. V lost 1 base and J 2 bases, leaving 10 bases between the germline ends. This CDR3 is 15 amino acids long. The CDR3 sequence: CASSVLTGPGNTIYF. The CDR3 nucleotides are TGTGCCAGCAGCGTATTAACAGGACCTGGAAACACCATATATTTT.

The rearrangement joins TRBV5-8 to TRBJ2-7; a weak D match, TRBD2 (5 bases). Germline V gives CDR1 SGHTS, CDR2 YDEGEE. This CDR3 is built from 15 residues. The V gene lost 0 bases and the J gene lost 4 bases, with 14 bases spanning the gap. CDR3 region: CASSLVAGIEYEQYF. The DNA for the CDR3 is TGTGCCAGCAGCTTGGTTGCCGGGATAGAGTACGAGCAGTACTTC.

Details on this clone: The same CDR3 also results from other DNA sequences found in this sample. The rearrangement links TRBV18 to TRBJ1-5; TRBD1 aligns across 8 bases. Germline V lookup: CDR1 KGHSH, CDR2 LQKENI. V dropped 6 bases and J dropped 4; count of bases not matched to a gene: 5. This CDR3 has 14 amino acids. CDR3 coding DNA: TGTGCCAGCTCGCTCGGGACAGGTAATCAGCCCCAGCATTTT. Its protein is CASSLGTGNQPQHF.

This chain uses TRBV19 with TRBJ2-2; 7 nucleotides line up with TRBD1. Looked up from germline, CDR1 is LNHDA and CDR2 is SQIVND (reference sequence). The junction had 8 bases not matched to a gene; V was cut back by 1 base and J by 6 bases. There are 16 residues in the CDR3. CDR3 nucleotide sequence: TGTGCCAGTAGTATAGGAGGGGGCCCACGACCCGGGGAGCTGTTTTTT. Residues: CASSIGGGPRPGELFF.

V usage is TRBV6-1 and J usage is TRBJ1-3, with D possibly matching TRBD1 (5 bases). V gave up 2 bases and J gave up 0 bases, with 5 bases separating them. Germline CDR1 and CDR2: MNHNS and SASEGT. The CDR3 spans 14 residues. The DNA of the CDR3 is TGTGCCAGCAGTGAACAGGGCTCTGGAAACACCATATATTTT. It is translated as CASSEQGSGNTIYF.